This TCR beta chain was captured by sequencing in a study of CD8+ T cells in alopecia areata. Study overall: Treatment comprised oral tofacitinib, 5 to 10 mg twice daily, in treated patients.

Details on this clone: Its antigen is as yet unknown. Mismatch with germline at one junction end may stem from a read error.

This CDR3 has 17 residues. Germline CDR1 SSHAT, CDR2 FNYEAQ (reference sequence). Documented treatment: oral pan-JAK inhibitor, 5-10 mg twice daily. General observations from the study: Patients shared TCRs less clearly than mice did, possibly for HLA-related reasons.

Following extraction, RNA underwent reverse transcription to cDNA, which served as the sequencing template. The table came from immunoSEQ multiplex PCR; TCRdb's copy has only in-frame clones and leaves some out. The repertoire holds 130,000 to 150,000 clones, roughly four fifths seen once, with 20% to 30% in the top ten. The source is a human donor with alopecia areata. The genes are TRBV7-7 and TRBJ2-6; D might be TRBD1 (5 bases). Sequencing was performed on CD8+ T cells sorted from blood, taken at week 4, from a patient treated with tofacitinib. The CDR3 is CASRAPTVAIGANVLTF. As DNA, the CDR3 is TGTGCTAGCAGGGCACCGACAGTGGCGATAGGGGCCAACGTCCTGACTTTC.